The next 23 T cell receptor beta chains were all read from a single sample in a study of post-analysis software for immune sequencing data. Antigens for these TCRs are unknown. Overall study findings and caveats: About five TRBV segments appeared more often in patients than in controls, and TRBV5-6, TRBV5-1 and TRBV20-1 were among these.

TCR beta libraries were prepared from cDNA with unique molecular identifiers. TCRdb redid the calling of the PCR reads with MiXCR, one entry per CDR3 protein. Here the sample spans about 540,000 distinct CDR3 sequences, under 40% being singletons. Specimen: blood. The source is a girl aged 2 to 17 with multiple sclerosis.

This clonotype was seen just once. The J gene is TRBJ2-3, the V gene TRBV29-1, with TRBD2 matching over 11 bases. This CDR3 is built from 15 residues. From germline, CDR1 is SQVTM and CDR2 ANQGSEA. V lost 7 bases to trimming and J lost 2 bases; unmatched junction nucleotides: 8. CDR3 protein: CSAPTSGDTTDTQYF. CDR3 DNA sequence: TGCAGCGCCCCGACTAGCGGGGATACCACAGATACGCAGTATTTT.

The V gene is TRBV7-9, the J gene TRBJ2-1, with TRBD2 as a possible D gene (5 bases). V was clipped by 5 bases and J by 13 bases, with 27 bases between them. Looked up from germline, CDR1 is SEHNR and CDR2 is FQNEAQ (reference sequence). The CDR3 consists of 16 residues. CDR3 nucleotide sequence: TGTGCCAGCAGCCCCCAAGCGGCGGTGCAAAAAGAGACCCAGTTCTTC. Protein: CASSPQAAVQKETQFF.

The chain is built from TRBV20-1 and TRBJ2-1; TRBD2 might be the D (6 bases). This CDR3 is 15 amino acids long. CDR1 and CDR2 (germline): DFQATT, SNEGSKA (reference sequence). The V and J ends lost 6 bases and 1 base respectively, with 16 bases between them. The DNA for the CDR3 is TGCAGTGCCCCTTTCGGAGGGGCGTCCTACAATGAGCAGTTCTTC. This translates into CSAPFGGASYNEQFF.

This chain joins TRBV5-1 and TRBJ2-7, with 9 nucleotides matching TRBD1. The V segment lost 0 bases and the J segment 5 bases; nucleotides outside the gene matches: 6. This CDR3 has 15 residues. Germline assignment: CDR1 SGHRS and CDR2 YFSETQ. The DNA for the CDR3 is TGCGCCAGCAGCTTGGCCGGGACAGGGAAGGACGAGCAGTACTTC. Translated, it gives CASSLAGTGKDEQYF.

The chain has TRBV6-1 and TRBJ1-1, with 7 bases aligning to TRBD1. The CDR3 loop spans 14 amino acids. V shed 3 bases, J shed 3 bases, and the junction held 4 bases outside the gene matches. Germline values: CDR1 MNHNS, CDR2 SASEGT. CDR3 protein: CASSERTGDTEAFF. The CDR3 nucleotides are TGTGCCAGCAGTGAGCGGACAGGAGACACTGAAGCTTTCTTT.

This clonotype was detected many times. The chain couples TRBV5-1 to TRBJ1-2; D gene unclear. Trimming removed 3 bases at V and 6 bases at J, with 9 bases between. The germline CDR1 and CDR2 sequences are SGHRS and YFSETQ. This CDR3 region has 12 residues. The CDR3 loop is CASSSQGDGYTF. The CDR3 bases are TGCGCCAGCAGCTCCCAAGGAGATGGCTACACCTTC.

This clonotype showed up just a few times. This chain links TRBV29-1 with TRBJ2-6; weak D call: TRBD2 (5 bases). Germline lookup yields CDR1 SQVTM and CDR2 ANQGSEA. Trimming removed 4 bases at V and 0 bases at J, with 25 bases between. This CDR3 contains 20 residues. This CDR3 reads CSVVDYQTESFLSGANVLTF. The CDR3 DNA reads as TGCAGCGTTGTCGACTATCAAACAGAATCATTCCTCTCTGGGGCCAACGTCCTGACTTTC.

The chain uses TRBV20-1 and TRBJ2-3; 10 bases match TRBD2. The CDR3 contains 15 residues. Germline lookup yields CDR1 DFQATT and CDR2 SNEGSKA (reference sequence). J gave up 0 bases and V 3 bases, and 3 bases lay outside the gene matches. The CDR3 DNA is TGCAGTGCTAGCGGAGCGGGGGGGAGCACAGATACGCAGTATTTT. This translates into CSASGAGGSTDTQYF.

J is TRBJ2-7 and V is TRBV19; maybe TRBD2 (5 bases). The germline CDR1 and CDR2 sequences are LNHDA and SQIVND (reference sequence). This CDR3 is 14 amino acids long. V was pared by 3 bases and J by 0 bases, with 9 bases between. CDR3 in amino acids: CASSISASSYEQYF. CDR3 nucleotides: TGTGCCAGTAGTATTAGCGCCAGCTCCTACGAGCAGTACTTC.

The chain recombines TRBV11-3 with TRBJ1-2; D is undetermined. Germline V gene data show CDR1 as SGHNT and CDR2 as YENEEA. V was clipped by 6 bases and J by 4 bases, with 12 bases between them. This CDR3 is 13 amino acids long. CDR3 region: CASRGRRSYGYTF. The CDR3 DNA follows: TGTGCCAGCAGGGGTCGAAGAAGCTATGGCTACACCTTC.

The V gene is TRBV5-1, the J gene TRBJ1-1, with D possibly TRBD1 on 6 matching bases. V was trimmed by 4 bases and J by 5 bases, leaving 18 bases between them. The V gene's germline CDR1 is SGHRS and CDR2 YFSETQ. This CDR3 spans 15 amino acids. The CDR3 DNA is TGCGCCAGCAGCCCCGCCTCCAGGGGCTCGACTGAAGCTTTCTTT. Protein: CASSPASRGSTEAFF.

The chain couples TRBV5-1 to TRBJ2-3; 8 bases are shared with TRBD2. Germline values: CDR1 SGHRS, CDR2 YFSETQ. V lost 4 bases and J lost 4; bases outside the gene matches: 5. This CDR3 has 14 amino acids. As DNA, the CDR3 is TGCGCCAGCAGCGGGACTAGGATGGCAGATACGCAGTATTTT. This codes for CASSGTRMADTQYF.

This clonotype was observed a handful of times. J is TRBJ1-1 and V is TRBV7-2; possibly TRBD1 for D (5 bases). The CDR3 extends over 15 amino acids. Germline loops: CDR1 SGHTA, CDR2 FQGNSA. Trimming shortened V by 1 base and J by 1 base, and 10 bases separated the two germline ends. For the CDR3, the DNA is TGTGCCAGCAGCTTAGGGCGGACACCGAACACTGAAGCTTTCTTT. Translated: CASSLGRTPNTEAFF. Complete variable domain (other parts from reference TRBV7-2 and TRBJ1-1): GAGVSQSPSNKVTEKGKDVELRCDPISGHTALYWYRQSLGQGLEFLIYFQGNSAPDKSGLPSDRFSAERTGGSVSTLTIQRTQQEDSAVYLCASSLGRTPNTEAFFGQGTRLTVV.

This clonotype occurred a few times. The rearrangement joins TRBV24-1 to TRBJ2-1, with 9 bases matching TRBD1. V shed 2 bases and J 6 bases; nucleotides not matched to a gene: 4. The germline V gene has CDR1 KGHDR and CDR2 SFDVKD. The CDR3 length is 15 residues. The DNA of the CDR3 is TGTGCCACCAGTGATTGGGGGACAGGGACCAATGAGCAGTTCTTC. This encodes CATSDWGTGTNEQFF.

The chain uses TRBV20-1 and TRBJ1-2; the D gene is possibly TRBD1 (5 bases). The CDR3 contains 13 residues. Per germline, CDR1 DFQATT and CDR2 SNEGSKA (reference sequence). The V end lost 0 bases, the J end lost 4 bases, and 9 bases lay between the germline ends. CDR3 nucleotides: TGCAGTGCTAGAGAAGGGGTAATCTATGGCTACACCTTC. Residues: CSAREGVIYGYTF.

This sequence joins TRBV3-1 and TRBJ2-3; weak D call: TRBD2 (5 bases). Germline values: CDR1 LGHDT, CDR2 YNNKEL (reference sequence). V was shortened by 4 bases and J by 2 bases, with 10 bases between the two germline ends. This CDR3 contains 14 residues. Written as DNA, the CDR3 is TGTGCCAGCAGCCGAACTAGACACACAGATACGCAGTATTTT. The encoded protein is CASSRTRHTDTQYF.

The V gene is TRBV19, the J gene TRBJ1-6, with D tentatively TRBD1 (6 bases). This CDR3 comprises 14 residues. V gave up 5 bases and J gave up 10 bases, with 15 bases separating them. CDR1 is LNHDA, CDR2 SQIVND, per germline (reference sequence). This chain's CDR3 is CASSYMDRRSPLHF. The CDR3 nucleotides are TGTGCCAGTAGTTACATGGACAGACGATCACCCCTCCACTTT.

This chain uses TRBV2 with TRBJ2-1; 10 positions agree with TRBD1. The J segment lost 15 bases and the V segment lost 3 bases, leaving 11 bases of the junction unmatched. The CDR3 is 14 residues long. Germline V gives CDR1 SNHLY, CDR2 FYNNEI. The chain's CDR3 is CASSESGTGVSMFF. The CDR3 DNA follows: TGTGCCAGCAGTGAGTCCGGGACAGGGGTTAGTATGTTCTTC.

This clonotype was observed a few times. The chain combines TRBV9 with TRBJ2-3; D unclear. The germline V and J ends were trimmed by 4 bases and 0 bases, with 15 bases remaining between them. CDR3 length: 16 residues. CDR1 and CDR2 (germline): SGDLS, YYNGEE. The CDR3 region is CASSRPTYPSTDTQYF. The CDR3 nucleotides are TGTGCCAGCAGCCGACCCACGTACCCTAGCACAGATACGCAGTATTTT.

V and J are TRBV10-2 and TRBJ2-3; 9 positions match TRBD2. V lost 6 bases and J lost 4; bases outside the gene matches: 11. From germline, CDR1 is WSHSY and CDR2 SAAADI. The CDR3 has 16 amino acids. This CDR3 is CASRREGHPAPDTQYF. CDR3 coding DNA: TGCGCCAGCAGGCGGGAGGGCCACCCAGCCCCAGATACGCAGTATTTT.

V usage is TRBV18 and J usage is TRBJ2-2; D may be TRBD2 (6 bases). Trimming took off 1 base at V and 6 bases at J, with 12 bases between the two ends. Germline CDR1 reads KGHSH; CDR2 reads LQKENI. There are 15 residues in the CDR3. CDR3 bases: TGTGCCAGCTCACCACTAGGGACTGGCCCCGGGGAGCTGTTTTTT. This encodes CASSPLGTGPGELFF. Looking up the rest from reference TRBV18 and TRBJ2-2 gives the full variable domain: NAGVMQNPRHLVRRRGQEARLRCSPMKGHSHVYWYRQLPEEGLKFMVYLQKENIIDESGMPKERFSAEFPKEGPSILRIQQVVRGDSAAYFCASSPLGTGPGELFFGEGSRLTVL.

A few counts support this clonotype. The chain employs TRBV29-1 and TRBJ1-1; D remains unclear. The ends were cut back, 6 bases at V and 0 bases at J, with 8 bases in the middle. Germline CDR1 SQVTM, CDR2 ANQGSEA. The CDR3 sequence is 12 residues long. The CDR3: CSVKQLNTEAFF. CDR3 in DNA: TGCAGCGTAAAACAGTTGAACACTGAAGCTTTCTTT.

As regards this clonotype: At one boundary the junction diverges from the germline segment, which might be a read error. This rearrangement joins TRBV12-3 or TRBV12-4 to TRBJ2-3, with D hard to call. The CDR3 consists of 12 residues. The CDR3 DNA is TGTGCCAGCACCCAAAGCACAGATGCGCAGTATTTT. Amino acids: CASTQSTDAQYF.